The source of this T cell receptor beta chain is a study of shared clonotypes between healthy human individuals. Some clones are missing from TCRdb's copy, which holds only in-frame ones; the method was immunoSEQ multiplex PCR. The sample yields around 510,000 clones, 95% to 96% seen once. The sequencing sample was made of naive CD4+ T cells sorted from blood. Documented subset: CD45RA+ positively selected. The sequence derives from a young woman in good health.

This CDR3 reads CASSLLGQGGEQYF. DNA for the CDR3: TGCGCCAGCAGCTTGTTAGGACAGGGGGGCGAGCAGTACTTC. The chain joins TRBV5-1 to TRBJ2-7; 10 bases fit TRBD1. With 1 base clipped from V and 6 bases from J, the junction kept 4 bases outside the gene matches. This CDR3 contains 14 residues. Germline V gene data show CDR1 as SGHRS and CDR2 as YFSETQ.